The source of this TCR beta chain is a study of T cell repertoires in cytomegalovirus infection. Study-wide context: Peptides in the study included HLA-C-restricted and HLA-B-restricted CMV epitopes. TCR beta signatures that were public indicated CMV infection and matching HLA type.

This clonotype was recorded many times. Antigen unknown. Whole-study findings and limits: HLA-C-restricted CMV-specific TCR beta clonotypes were dominant in the ex vivo response. People with CMV and the relevant HLA were identified by cumulative public TCR beta family frequency.

A single record per CDR3 protein comes from TCRdb applying MiXCR to the reads. This sample has about 890,000 distinct CDR3 sequences; roughly 31% occur once, and the top ten carry roughly 13%. The source material was cultured CD8+ T cells from PBMCs, sampled from culture after CMV antigen stimulation. This sequence originates from a human donor in good health (CMV status not recorded). Some clones in this sample may be carry-over from other donors' samples.

In DNA, the CDR3 is TGCAGCGTTGGGACAGGCGATGGCTACACCTTC. It encodes CSVGTGDGYTF. This chain joins TRBV29-1 and TRBJ1-2; 7 nucleotides line up with TRBD1. The CDR3 loop spans 11 amino acids. Germline V gene sequence: CDR1 SQVTM, CDR2 ANQGSEA. V was pared by 4 bases and J by 6 bases, with 2 bases of the junction left unmatched.